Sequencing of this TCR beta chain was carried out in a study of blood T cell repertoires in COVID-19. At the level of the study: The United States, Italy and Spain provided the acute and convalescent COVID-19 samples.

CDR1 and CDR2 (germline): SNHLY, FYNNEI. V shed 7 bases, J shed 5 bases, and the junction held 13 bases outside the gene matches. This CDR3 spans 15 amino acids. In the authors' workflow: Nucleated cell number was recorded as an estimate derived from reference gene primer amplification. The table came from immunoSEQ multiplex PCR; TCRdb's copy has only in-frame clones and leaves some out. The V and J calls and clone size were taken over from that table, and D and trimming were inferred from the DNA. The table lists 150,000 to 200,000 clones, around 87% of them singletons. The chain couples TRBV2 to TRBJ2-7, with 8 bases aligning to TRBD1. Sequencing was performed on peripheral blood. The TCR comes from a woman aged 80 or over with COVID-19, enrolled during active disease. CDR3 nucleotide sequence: TGTGCCAGCAAAAGCTTAGGACAGGGAATCCACGAGCAGTACTTC. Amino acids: CASKSLGQGIHEQYF.